These 2 T cell receptor beta chains were all obtained from the same sample, sequenced in a study of blood T cell repertoires in COVID-19. Clones were read by immunoSEQ multiplex PCR, and TCRdb kept only the in-frame ones, dropping some. The sample holds approximately 97,000 clones, about 83% seen once. Sequencing was done on a sample of peripheral blood. The receptor source for this set is a middle-aged man with active or convalescent COVID-19.

CDR3 region: CASSVSGGDEETQYF. CDR3 sequence (DNA): TGTGCCAGCAGCGTAAGCGGGGGGGATGAAGAGACCCAGTACTTC. The rearrangement joins TRBV9 to TRBJ2-5, with TRBD2 matching 10 bases. The CDR3 spans 15 residues. After removal of 1 base from V and 3 bases from J, the junction contained 3 bases not matched to a gene. Germline V gene data show CDR1 as SGDLS and CDR2 as YYNGEE.

The rearrangement uses TRBV14 and TRBJ2-7; TRBD1 agrees at 8 bases. V gave up 2 bases and J gave up 2 bases; unmatched junction bases: 5. This CDR3 is built from 15 residues. The germline V gene encodes CDR1 SGHDN and CDR2 FVKESK. The CDR3 is CASSQRGQGPYEQYF. The DNA for the CDR3 is TGTGCCAGCAGCCAACGCGGACAGGGTCCCTACGAGCAGTACTTC.